This T cell receptor beta chain was captured in a study of shared clonotypes between healthy human individuals. TCRdb's copy holds only in-frame clones and misses some; the assay was immunoSEQ multiplex PCR. The table has 2 million to 2.5 million clones, 90% to 95% seen once; the top ten hold more than 1.5%. V lost 8 bases and J 2 bases, leaving 9 bases between the germline ends. The CDR3 runs 12 residues. Germline loops: CDR1 MDHEN, CDR2 SYDVKM. A remark on this clone: This sample includes further DNA sequences coding for the same CDR3.

Only CD45RO-negative cells positively selected for CCR7 counted as naive CD8 cells, so terminally differentiated effector memory CD45RA+ cells were excluded. The specimen sequenced was naive CD8+ T cells from PBMCs. The TCR sequence derives from a young man in good health. Some clones in this sample may be carry-over from other donors' samples. The J gene is TRBJ2-5, the V gene TRBV28, with D unclear. CDR3 DNA: TGTGCCAGCTCATTGCCTCAAGAGACCCAGTACTTC. Translating gives CASSLPQETQYF.